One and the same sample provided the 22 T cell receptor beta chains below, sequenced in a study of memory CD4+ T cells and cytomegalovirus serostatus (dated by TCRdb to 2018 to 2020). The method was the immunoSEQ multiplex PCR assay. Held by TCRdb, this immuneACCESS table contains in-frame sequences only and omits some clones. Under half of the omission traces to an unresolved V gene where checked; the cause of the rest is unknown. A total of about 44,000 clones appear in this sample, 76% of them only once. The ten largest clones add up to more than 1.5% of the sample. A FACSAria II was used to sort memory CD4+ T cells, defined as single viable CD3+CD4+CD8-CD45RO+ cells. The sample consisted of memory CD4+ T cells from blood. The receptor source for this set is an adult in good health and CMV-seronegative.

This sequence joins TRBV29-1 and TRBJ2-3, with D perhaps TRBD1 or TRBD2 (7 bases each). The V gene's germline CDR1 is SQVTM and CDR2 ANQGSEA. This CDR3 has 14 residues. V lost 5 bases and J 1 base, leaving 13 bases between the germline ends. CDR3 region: CSVRQGGGTDTQYF. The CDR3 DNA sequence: TGCAGCGTTCGACAGGGAGGGGGCACAGATACGCAGTATTTT.

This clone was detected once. For the CDR3, the DNA is TGTGCCAGCAGTCCAGGGACAGGGGGGAACTATGGCTACACCTTC. Encoded protein: CASSPGTGGNYGYTF. This rearrangement joins TRBV27 to TRBJ1-2, with 11 bases that match TRBD1. V lost 5 bases and J lost 2; bases outside the gene matches: 4. Germline V gives CDR1 MNHEY, CDR2 SMNVEV (reference sequence). This CDR3 is 15 amino acids long.

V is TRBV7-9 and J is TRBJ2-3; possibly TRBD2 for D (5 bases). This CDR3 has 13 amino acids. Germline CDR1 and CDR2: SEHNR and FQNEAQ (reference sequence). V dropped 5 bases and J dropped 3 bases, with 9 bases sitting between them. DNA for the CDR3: TGTGCCAGCAGCGGGGAGTGGACAGATACGCAGTATTTT. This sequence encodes CASSGEWTDTQYF.

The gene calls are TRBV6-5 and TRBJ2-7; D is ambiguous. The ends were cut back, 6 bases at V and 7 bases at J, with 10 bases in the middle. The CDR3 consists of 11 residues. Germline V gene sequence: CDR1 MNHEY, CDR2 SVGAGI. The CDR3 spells CASSLGDEQYF. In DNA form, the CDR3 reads TGTGCCAGCAGCTTAGGTGATGAGCAGTACTTC.

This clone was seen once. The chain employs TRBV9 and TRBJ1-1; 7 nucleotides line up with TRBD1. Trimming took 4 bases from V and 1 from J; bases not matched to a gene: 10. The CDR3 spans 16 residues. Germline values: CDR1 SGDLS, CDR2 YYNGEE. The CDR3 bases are TGTGCCAGCAGCCCCTATTCCGGGACAGCGAACACTGAAGCTTTCTTT. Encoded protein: CASSPYSGTANTEAFF. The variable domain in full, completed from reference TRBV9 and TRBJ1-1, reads DSGVTQTPKHLITATGQRVTLRCSPRSGDLSVYWYQQSLDQGLQFLIQYYNGEERAKGNILERFSAQQFPDLHSELNLSSLELGDSALYFCASSPYSGTANTEAFFGQGTRLTVV.

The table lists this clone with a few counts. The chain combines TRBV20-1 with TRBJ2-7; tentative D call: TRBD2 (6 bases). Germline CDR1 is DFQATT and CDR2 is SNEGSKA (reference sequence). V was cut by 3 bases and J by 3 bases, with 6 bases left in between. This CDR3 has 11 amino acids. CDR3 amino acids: CSARGGYEQYF. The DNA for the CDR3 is TGCAGTGCTAGGGGGGGCTACGAGCAGTACTTC.

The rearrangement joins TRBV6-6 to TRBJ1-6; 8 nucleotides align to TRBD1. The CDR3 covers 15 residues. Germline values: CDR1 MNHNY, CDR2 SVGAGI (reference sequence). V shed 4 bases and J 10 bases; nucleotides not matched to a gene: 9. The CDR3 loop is CASSSLGQGGSPLHF. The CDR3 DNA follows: TGTGCCAGCAGTTCCTTAGGACAGGGAGGGTCACCCCTCCACTTT.

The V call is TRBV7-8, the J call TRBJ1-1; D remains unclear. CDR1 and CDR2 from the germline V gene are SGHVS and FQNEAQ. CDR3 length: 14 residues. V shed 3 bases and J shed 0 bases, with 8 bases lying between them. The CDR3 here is CASSLGIMNTEAFF. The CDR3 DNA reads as TGTGCCAGCAGCTTGGGGATCATGAACACTGAAGCTTTCTTT. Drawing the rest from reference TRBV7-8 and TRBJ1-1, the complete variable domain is GAGVSQSPRYKVAKRGQDVALRCDPISGHVSLFWYQQALGQGPEFLTYFQNEAQLDKSGLPSDRFFAERPEGSVSTLKIQRTQQEDSAVYLCASSLGIMNTEAFFGQGTRLTVV.

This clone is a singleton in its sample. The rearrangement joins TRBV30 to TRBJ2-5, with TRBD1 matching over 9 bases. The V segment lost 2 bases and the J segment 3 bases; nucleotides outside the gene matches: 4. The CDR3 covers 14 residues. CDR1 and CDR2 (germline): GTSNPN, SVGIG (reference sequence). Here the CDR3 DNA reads TGTGCCTGGAGTCCCGGGACAGGGAAAGAGACCCAGTACTTC. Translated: CAWSPGTGKETQYF. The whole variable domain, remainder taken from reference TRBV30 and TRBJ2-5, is SQTIHQWPATLVQPVGSPLSLECTVEGTSNPNLYWYRQAAGRGLQLLFYSVGIGQISSEVPQNLSASRPQDRQFILSSKKLLLSDSGFYLCAWSPGTGKETQYFGPGTRLLVL.

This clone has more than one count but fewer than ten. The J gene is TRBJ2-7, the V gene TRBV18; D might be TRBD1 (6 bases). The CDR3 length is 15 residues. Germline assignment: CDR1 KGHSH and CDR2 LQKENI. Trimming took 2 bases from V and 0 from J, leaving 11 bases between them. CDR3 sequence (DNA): TGTGCCAGCTCACCAACTGCACAGGGCTCCTACGAGCAGTACTTC. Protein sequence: CASSPTAQGSYEQYF.

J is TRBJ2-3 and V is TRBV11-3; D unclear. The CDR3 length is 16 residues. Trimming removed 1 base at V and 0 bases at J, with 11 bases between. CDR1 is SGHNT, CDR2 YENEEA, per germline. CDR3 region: CASSLGSQPSTDTQYF. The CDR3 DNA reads TGTGCCAGCAGCTTAGGATCACAGCCTAGCACAGATACGCAGTATTTT.

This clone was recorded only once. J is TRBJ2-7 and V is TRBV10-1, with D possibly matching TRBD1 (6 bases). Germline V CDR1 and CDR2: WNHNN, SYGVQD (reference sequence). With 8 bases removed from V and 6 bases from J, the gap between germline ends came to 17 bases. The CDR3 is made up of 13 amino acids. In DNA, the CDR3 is TGCGCCAGCGCCCAAACACAGGGAACCGAGCAGTACTTC. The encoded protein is CASAQTQGTEQYF.

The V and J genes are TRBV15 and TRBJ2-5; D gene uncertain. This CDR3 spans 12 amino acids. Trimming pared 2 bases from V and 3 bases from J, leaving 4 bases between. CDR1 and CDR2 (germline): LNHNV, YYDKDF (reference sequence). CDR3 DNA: TGTGCCACCAGCAGAATAAAAGAGACCCAGTACTTC. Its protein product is CATSRIKETQYF.

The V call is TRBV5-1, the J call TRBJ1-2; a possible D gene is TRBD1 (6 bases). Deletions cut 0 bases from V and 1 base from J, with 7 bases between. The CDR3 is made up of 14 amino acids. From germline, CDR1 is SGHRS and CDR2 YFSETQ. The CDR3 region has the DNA TGCGCCAGCAGCTTGGGACAGGATAACTATGGCTACACCTTC. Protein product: CASSLGQDNYGYTF.

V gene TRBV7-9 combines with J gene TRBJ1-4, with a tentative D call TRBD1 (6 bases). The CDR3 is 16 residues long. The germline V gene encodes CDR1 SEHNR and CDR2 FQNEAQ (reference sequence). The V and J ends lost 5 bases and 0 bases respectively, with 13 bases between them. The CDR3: CASSRGQLATNEKLFF. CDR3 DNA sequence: TGTGCCAGCAGCAGAGGACAGCTTGCAACTAATGAAAAACTGTTTTTT.

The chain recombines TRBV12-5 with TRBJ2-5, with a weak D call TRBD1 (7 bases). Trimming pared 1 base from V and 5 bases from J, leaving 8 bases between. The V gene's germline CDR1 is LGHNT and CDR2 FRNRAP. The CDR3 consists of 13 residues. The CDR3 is CASGLAGGETQYF. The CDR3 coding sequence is TGTGCTAGTGGTTTGGCAGGGGGGGAGACCCAGTACTTC.

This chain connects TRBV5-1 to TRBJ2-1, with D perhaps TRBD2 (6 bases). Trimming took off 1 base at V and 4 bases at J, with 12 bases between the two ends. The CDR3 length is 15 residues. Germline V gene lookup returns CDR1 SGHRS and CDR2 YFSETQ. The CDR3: CASSLTSSTYNEQFF. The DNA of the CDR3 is TGCGCCAGCAGCTTGACTAGCTCTACTTACAATGAGCAGTTCTTC.

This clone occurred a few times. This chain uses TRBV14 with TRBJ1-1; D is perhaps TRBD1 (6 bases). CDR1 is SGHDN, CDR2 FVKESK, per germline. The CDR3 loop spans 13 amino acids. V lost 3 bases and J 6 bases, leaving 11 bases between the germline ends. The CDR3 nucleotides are TGTGCCAGCAGCCAGGGGGCGGCCTCTGAAGCTTTCTTT. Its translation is CASSQGAASEAFF.

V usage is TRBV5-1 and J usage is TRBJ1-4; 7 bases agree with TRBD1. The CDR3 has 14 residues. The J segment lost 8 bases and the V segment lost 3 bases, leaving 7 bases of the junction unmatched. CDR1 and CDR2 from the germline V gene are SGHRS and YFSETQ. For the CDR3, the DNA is TGCGCCAGCAGCTCAAGGGGGCTCAGAGAAAAACTGTTTTTT. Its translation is CASSSRGLREKLFF.

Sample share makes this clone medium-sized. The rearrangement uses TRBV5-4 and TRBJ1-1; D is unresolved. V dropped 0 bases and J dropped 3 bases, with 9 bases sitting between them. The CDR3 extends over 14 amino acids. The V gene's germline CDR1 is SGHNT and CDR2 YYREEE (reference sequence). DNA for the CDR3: TGTGCCAGCAGCTTGGTAGGCAAGGACACTGAAGCTTTCTTT. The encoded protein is CASSLVGKDTEAFF.

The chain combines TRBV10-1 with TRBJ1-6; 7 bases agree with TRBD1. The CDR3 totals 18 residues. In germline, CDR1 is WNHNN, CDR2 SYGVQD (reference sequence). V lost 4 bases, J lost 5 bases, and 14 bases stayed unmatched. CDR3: CASSGQGKIKEDNSPLHF. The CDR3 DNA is TGCGCCAGCAGTGGACAGGGTAAGATAAAGGAAGATAATTCACCCCTCCACTTT.

DNA for the CDR3: TGTGCCAGCAGTGAAGACCTCTTCGGTTGGAGCACAGATACGCAGTATTTT. Its translation: CASSEDLFGWSTDTQYF. This sequence joins TRBV6-1 and TRBJ2-3; D is ambiguous. From germline, CDR1 is MNHNS and CDR2 SASEGT. The CDR3 is 17 residues long. V was pared by 1 base and J by 0 bases, with 14 bases between.